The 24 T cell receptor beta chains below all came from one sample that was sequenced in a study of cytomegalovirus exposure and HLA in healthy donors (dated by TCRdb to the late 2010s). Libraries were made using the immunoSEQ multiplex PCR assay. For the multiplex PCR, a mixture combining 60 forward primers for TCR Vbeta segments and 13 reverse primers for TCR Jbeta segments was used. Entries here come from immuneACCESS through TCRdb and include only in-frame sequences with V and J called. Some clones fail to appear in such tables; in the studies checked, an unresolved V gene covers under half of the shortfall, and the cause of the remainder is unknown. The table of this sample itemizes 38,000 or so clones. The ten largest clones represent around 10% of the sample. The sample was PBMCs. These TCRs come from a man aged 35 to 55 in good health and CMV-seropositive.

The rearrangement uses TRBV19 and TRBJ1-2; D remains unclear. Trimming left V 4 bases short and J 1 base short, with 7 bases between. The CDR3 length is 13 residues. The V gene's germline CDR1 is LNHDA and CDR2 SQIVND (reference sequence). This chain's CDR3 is CASSSSGNYGYTF. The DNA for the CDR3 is TGTGCCAGTAGTAGCTCGGGTAACTATGGCTACACCTTC. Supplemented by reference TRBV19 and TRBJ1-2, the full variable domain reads DGGITQSPKYLFRKEGQNVTLSCEQNLNHDAMYWYRQDPGQGLRLIYYSQIVNDFQKGDIAEGYSVSREKKESFPLTVTSAQKNPTAFYLCASSSSGNYGYTFGSGTRLTVV.

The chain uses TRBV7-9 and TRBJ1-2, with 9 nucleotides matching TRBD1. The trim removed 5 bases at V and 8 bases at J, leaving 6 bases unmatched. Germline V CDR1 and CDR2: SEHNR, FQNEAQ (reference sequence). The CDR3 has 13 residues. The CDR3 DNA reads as TGTGCCAGCAGCCCCGGACAGGGGAACGGCTACACCTTC. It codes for CASSPGQGNGYTF.

The CDR3 region is CASSLGDTNQPQHF. The CDR3, as DNA: TGTGCCAGCAGCTTGGGGGACACTAATCAGCCCCAGCATTTT. The V gene is TRBV7-6, the J gene TRBJ1-5; D perhaps matches TRBD1 (6 bases). The CDR3 covers 14 residues. Germline V CDR1 and CDR2: SGHVS, FNYEAQ. The V end lost 3 bases, the J end lost 4 bases, and 10 bases lay between the germline ends.

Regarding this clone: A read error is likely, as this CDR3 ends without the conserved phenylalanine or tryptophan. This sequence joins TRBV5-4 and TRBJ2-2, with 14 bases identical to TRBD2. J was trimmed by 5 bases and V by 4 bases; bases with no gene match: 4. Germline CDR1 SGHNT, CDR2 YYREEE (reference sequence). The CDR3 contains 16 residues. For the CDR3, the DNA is TGTGCCAGCAGCCCTGGGACTAGCGGGAGAACCGGGGAGCTGTTTTCT. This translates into CASSPGTSGRTGELFS.

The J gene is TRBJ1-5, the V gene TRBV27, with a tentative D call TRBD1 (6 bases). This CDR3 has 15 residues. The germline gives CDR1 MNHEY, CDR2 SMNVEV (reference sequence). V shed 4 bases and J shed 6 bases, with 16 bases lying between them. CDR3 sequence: CASSSTATGAQPQHF. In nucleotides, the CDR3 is TGTGCCAGCAGTTCCACAGCGACAGGAGCTCAGCCCCAGCATTTT.

The CDR3, as DNA: TGCGCCAGCAGCCCCAGGCCGCGATACGTACAGGGCAACGAGCAGTACTTC. It codes for CASSPRPRYVQGNEQYF. This chain connects TRBV5-1 to TRBJ2-7; TRBD1 is a possible D gene (6 bases). The CDR3 sequence is 17 residues long. CDR1 is SGHRS, CDR2 YFSETQ, per germline. The germline V and J ends were trimmed by 4 bases and 5 bases, with 25 bases remaining between them. The entire variable domain, with the rest obtained from reference TRBV5-1 and TRBJ2-7, is as follows: KAGVTQTPRYLIKTRGQQVTLSCSPISGHRSVSWYQQTPGQGLQFLFEYFSETQRNKGNFPGRFSGRQFSNSRSEMNVSTLELGDSALYLCASSPRPRYVQGNEQYFGPGTRLTVT.

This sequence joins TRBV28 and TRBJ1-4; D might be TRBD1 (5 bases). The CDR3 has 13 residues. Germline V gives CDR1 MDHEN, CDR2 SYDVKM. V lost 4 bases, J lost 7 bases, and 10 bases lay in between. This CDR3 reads CASSSPGAEKLFF. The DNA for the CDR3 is TGTGCCAGCAGTTCCCCTGGGGCTGAAAAACTGTTTTTT.

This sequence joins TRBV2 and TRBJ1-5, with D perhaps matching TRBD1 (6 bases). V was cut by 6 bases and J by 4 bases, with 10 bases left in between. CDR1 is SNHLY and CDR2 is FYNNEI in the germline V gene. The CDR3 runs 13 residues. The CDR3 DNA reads TGTGCCAGCAGCGGGGGGGCTAATCAGCCCCAGCATTTT. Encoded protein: CASSGGANQPQHF. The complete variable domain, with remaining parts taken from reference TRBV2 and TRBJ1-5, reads EPEVTQTPSHQVTQMGQEVILRCVPISNHLYFYWYRQILGQKVEFLVSFYNNEISEKSEIFDDQFSVERPDGSNFTLKIRSTKLEDSAMYFCASSGGANQPQHFGDGTRLSIL.

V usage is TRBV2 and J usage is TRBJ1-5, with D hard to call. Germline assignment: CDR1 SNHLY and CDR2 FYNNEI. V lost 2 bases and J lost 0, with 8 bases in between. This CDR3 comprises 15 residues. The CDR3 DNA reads TGTGCCAGCAGTGAACAGTCCCTTAGCAATCAGCCCCAGCATTTT. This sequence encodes CASSEQSLSNQPQHF.

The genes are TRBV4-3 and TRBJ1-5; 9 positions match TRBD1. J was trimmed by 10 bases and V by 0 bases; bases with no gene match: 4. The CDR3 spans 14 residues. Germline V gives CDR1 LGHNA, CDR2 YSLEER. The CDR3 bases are TGCGCCAGCAGCCAAGAAACAGGGGGCAAACCCCAGCATTTT. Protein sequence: CASSQETGGKPQHF.

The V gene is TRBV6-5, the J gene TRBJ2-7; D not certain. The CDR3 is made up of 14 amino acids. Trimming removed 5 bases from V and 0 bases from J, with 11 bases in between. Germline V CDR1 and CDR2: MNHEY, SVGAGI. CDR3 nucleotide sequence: TGTGCCAGCAGTCCATCTAGGTTCTCCTACGAGCAGTACTTC. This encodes CASSPSRFSYEQYF.

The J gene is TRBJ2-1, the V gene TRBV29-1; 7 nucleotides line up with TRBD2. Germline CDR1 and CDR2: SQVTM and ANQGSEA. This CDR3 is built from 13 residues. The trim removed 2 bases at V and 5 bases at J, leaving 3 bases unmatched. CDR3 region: CSVELADHNEQFF. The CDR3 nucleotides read TGCAGCGTTGAACTAGCGGATCACAATGAGCAGTTCTTC.

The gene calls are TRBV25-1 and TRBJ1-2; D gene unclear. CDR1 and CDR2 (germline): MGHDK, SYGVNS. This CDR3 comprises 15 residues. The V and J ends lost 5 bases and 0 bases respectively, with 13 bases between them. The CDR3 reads CASSPLDKANYGYTF. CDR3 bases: TGTGCCAGCAGTCCCCTCGACAAGGCTAACTATGGCTACACCTTC.

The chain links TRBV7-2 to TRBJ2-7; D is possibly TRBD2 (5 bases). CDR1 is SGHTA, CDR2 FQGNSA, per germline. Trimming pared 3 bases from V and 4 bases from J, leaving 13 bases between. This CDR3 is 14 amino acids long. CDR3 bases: TGTGCCAGCAGCTTCTTCCAGGACTCTTACGAGCAGTACTTC. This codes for CASSFFQDSYEQYF. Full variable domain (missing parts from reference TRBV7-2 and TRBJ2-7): GAGVSQSPSNKVTEKGKDVELRCDPISGHTALYWYRQSLGQGLEFLIYFQGNSAPDKSGLPSDRFSAERTGGSVSTLTIQRTQQEDSAVYLCASSFFQDSYEQYFGPGTRLTVT.

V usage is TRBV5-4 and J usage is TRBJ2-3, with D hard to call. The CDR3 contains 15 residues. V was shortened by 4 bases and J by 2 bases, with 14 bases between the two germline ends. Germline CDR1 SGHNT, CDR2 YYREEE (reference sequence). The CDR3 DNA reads TGTGCCAGCAGCCCGCTCCGCGGAGACACAGATACGCAGTATTTT. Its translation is CASSPLRGDTDTQYF.

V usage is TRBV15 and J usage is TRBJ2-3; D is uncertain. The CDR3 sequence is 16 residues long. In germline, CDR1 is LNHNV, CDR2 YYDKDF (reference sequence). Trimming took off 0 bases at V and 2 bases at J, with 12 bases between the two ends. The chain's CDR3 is CATSREAPVVTDTQYF. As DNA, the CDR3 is TGTGCCACCAGCAGAGAGGCCCCAGTCGTCACAGATACGCAGTATTTT.

The CDR3 coding sequence is TGCAGCGTCGGGGGAGGCCGTGAAAAACTGTTTTTT. Translation gives CSVGGGREKLFF. The chain combines TRBV29-1 with TRBJ1-4, with TRBD1 as a possible D gene (5 bases). Germline V gives CDR1 SQVTM, CDR2 ANQGSEA. This CDR3 spans 12 amino acids. Trimming removed 6 bases from V and 7 bases from J, with 12 bases in between.

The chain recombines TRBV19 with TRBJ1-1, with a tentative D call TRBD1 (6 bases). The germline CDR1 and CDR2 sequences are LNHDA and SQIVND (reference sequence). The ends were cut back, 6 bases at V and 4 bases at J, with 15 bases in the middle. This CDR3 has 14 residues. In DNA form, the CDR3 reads TGTGCCAGTAGCCCCCCGACAGGTTTCACTGAAGCTTTCTTT. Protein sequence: CASSPPTGFTEAFF.

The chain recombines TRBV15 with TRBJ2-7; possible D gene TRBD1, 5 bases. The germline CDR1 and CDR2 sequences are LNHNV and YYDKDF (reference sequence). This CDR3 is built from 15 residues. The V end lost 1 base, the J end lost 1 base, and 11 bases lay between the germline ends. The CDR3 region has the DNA TGTGCCACCAGCAGAGGGGGCTCGATGTCCTACGAGCAGTACTTC. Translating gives CATSRGGSMSYEQYF.

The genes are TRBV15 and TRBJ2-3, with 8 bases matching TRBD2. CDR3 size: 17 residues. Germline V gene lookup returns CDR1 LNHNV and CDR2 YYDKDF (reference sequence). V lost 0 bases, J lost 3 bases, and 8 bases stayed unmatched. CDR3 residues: CATSRDRGGRLTDTQYF. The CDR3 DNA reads TGTGCCACCAGCAGAGATCGGGGGGGGCGTTTGACAGATACGCAGTATTTT.

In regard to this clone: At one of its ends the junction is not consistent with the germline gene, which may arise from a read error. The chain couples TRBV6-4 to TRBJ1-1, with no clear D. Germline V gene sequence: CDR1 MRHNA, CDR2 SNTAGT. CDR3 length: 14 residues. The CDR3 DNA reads TGTGCCAGCAGCCCTCAAATCGGGAACACTGAAGCTCTCTTT. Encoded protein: CASSPQIGNTEALF.

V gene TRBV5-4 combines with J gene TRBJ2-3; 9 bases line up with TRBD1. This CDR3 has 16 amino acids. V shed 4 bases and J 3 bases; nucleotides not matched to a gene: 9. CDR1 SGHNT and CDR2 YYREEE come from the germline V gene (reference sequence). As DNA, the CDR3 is TGTGCCAGCAGCCACAAACAGGGGGCGAGTACAGATACGCAGTATTTT. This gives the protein CASSHKQGASTDTQYF.

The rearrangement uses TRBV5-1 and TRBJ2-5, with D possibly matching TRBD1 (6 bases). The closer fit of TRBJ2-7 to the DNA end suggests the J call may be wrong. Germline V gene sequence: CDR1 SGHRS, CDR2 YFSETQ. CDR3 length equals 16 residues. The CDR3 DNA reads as TGCGCCAGCAGCTTGGCGGCGGACAGACTATCCTACGAGCAGTACTTC. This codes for CASSLAADRLSYEQYF.

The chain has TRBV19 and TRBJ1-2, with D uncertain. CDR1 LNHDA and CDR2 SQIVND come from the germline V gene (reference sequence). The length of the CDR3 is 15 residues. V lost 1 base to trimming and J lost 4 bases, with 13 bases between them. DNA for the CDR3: TGTGCCAGTAGTATAGGGAGTCGCAGTCTCTATGGCTACACCTTC. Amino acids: CASSIGSRSLYGYTF. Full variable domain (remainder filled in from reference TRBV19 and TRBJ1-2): DGGITQSPKYLFRKEGQNVTLSCEQNLNHDAMYWYRQDPGQGLRLIYYSQIVNDFQKGDIAEGYSVSREKKESFPLTVTSAQKNPTAFYLCASSIGSRSLYGYTFGSGTRLTVV.